A single sample gave rise to the 26 T cell receptor beta chains below, sequenced in a study of cytomegalovirus exposure and HLA in healthy donors. Primers for the PCR totalled 60 Vbeta and 13 Jbeta. Here immunoSEQ multiplex PCR was the method, and the copy in TCRdb shows in-frame clones only, minus some. This sample has approximately 120,000 clones; roughly four fifths occur once, and the top ten carry 4% to 4.5%. The sample comprised PBMCs. The receptors originated from a woman between 50 and 59 years old in good health and CMV-seropositive.

The chain uses TRBV6-5 and TRBJ2-7; 8 bases map to TRBD1. Germline V gene data show CDR1 as MNHEY and CDR2 as SVGAGI. CDR3 size: 13 residues. V was clipped by 2 bases and J by 5 bases; unmatched bases: 2. CDR3 sequence: CASSYATGDEQYF. The CDR3 DNA is TGTGCCAGCAGTTACGCGACAGGGGACGAGCAGTACTTC.

This rearrangement joins TRBV4-2 to TRBJ2-7; TRBD1 matches at 9 bases. The V gene end was trimmed by 2 bases and the J gene end by 6 bases; junction bases not matched to a gene: 8. This CDR3 contains 15 residues. Germline CDR1 is LGHNA and CDR2 is YNFKEQ. DNA of the CDR3: TGTGCCAGCAGCCAAACCGGGACAGGGCTTATCGAGCAGTACTTC. This codes for CASSQTGTGLIEQYF.

This clone was recorded once. This chain joins TRBV6-5 and TRBJ2-3; 8 bases are shared with TRBD1. The CDR3 runs to 13 residues. The germline V gene has CDR1 MNHEY and CDR2 SVGAGI. V was clipped by 7 bases and J by 3 bases; unmatched bases: 3. CDR3 sequence (DNA): TGTGCCAGCATTCGACAGGGGACAGATACGCAGTATTTT. It yields the protein CASIRQGTDTQYF.

The J gene is TRBJ1-1, the V gene TRBV5-1; a weak D match, TRBD1 (5 bases). Germline V gives CDR1 SGHRS, CDR2 YFSETQ. CDR3 size: 14 residues. Between the trimmed V and J ends, which lost 3 bases and 5 bases, there was a span of 14 bases. The CDR3 here is CASSSGGSGTEAFF. For the CDR3, the DNA is TGCGCCAGCAGCTCCGGGGGATCCGGGACTGAAGCTTTCTTT.

This rearrangement joins TRBV6-6 to TRBJ2-1; TRBD1 matches 11 bases. Germline assignment: CDR1 MNHNY and CDR2 SVGAGI (reference sequence). Trimming removed 6 bases from V and 13 bases from J; junction bases left unmatched: 5. The CDR3 contains 12 residues. In nucleotides, the CDR3 is TGTGCCAGCAGCCAGGACAGGGGGCCCCAGTTCTTC. As protein: CASSQDRGPQFF.

The table lists this clone with a count of one. The chain is built from TRBV27 and TRBJ1-2; D is unclear. This CDR3 region has 15 residues. Trimming took 2 bases from V and 7 from J, leaving 17 bases between them. Germline V gene data show CDR1 as MNHEY and CDR2 as SMNVEV (reference sequence). CDR3 bases: TGTGCCAGCAGTTTAGGGAAAGGCGGGTCCAGTGGCTACACCTTC. This translates into CASSLGKGGSSGYTF.

The chain carries TRBV11-2 and TRBJ2-5; unclear D gene. Between the trimmed V and J ends, which lost 3 bases and 5 bases, there was a span of 13 bases. The germline V gene encodes CDR1 SGHAT and CDR2 FQNNGV. The CDR3 is 14 amino acids. The CDR3 coding sequence is TGTGCCAGCAGCTTCTCGTCAGGCGAGGAGACCCAGTACTTC. This encodes CASSFSSGEETQYF.

The genes are TRBV6-6 and TRBJ1-2, with D uncertain. Trimming left V 0 bases short and J 2 bases short, with 13 bases between. CDR1 is MNHNY and CDR2 is SVGAGI in the germline V gene (reference sequence). The CDR3 has 16 residues. CDR3 protein: CASSYSRPKVNYGYTF. In nucleotides, the CDR3 is TGTGCCAGCAGTTACTCCAGGCCCAAAGTAAACTATGGCTACACCTTC.

The gene calls are TRBV6-1 and TRBJ2-5; TRBD2 agrees at 8 bases. Losses at the gene ends were 5 bases for V and 3 bases for J; bases not matched to a gene: 2. This CDR3 comprises 13 residues. Germline V gene lookup returns CDR1 MNHNS and CDR2 SASEGT. The chain's CDR3 is CASSSRGEETQYF. CDR3 in DNA: TGTGCCAGCAGTTCGCGGGGGGAAGAGACCCAGTACTTC.

A note on this clone: Other DNA sequences within the sample encode an identical CDR3. This chain connects TRBV5-1 to TRBJ2-5; D is perhaps TRBD1 (5 bases). Trimming took off 2 bases at V and 1 base at J, with 9 bases between the two ends. The CDR3 totals 14 residues. Germline lookup yields CDR1 SGHRS and CDR2 YFSETQ. DNA for the CDR3: TGCGCCAGCAGCTTAGGGGCGACCCAAGAGACCCAGTACTTC. It encodes CASSLGATQETQYF.

The V call is TRBV6-5, the J call TRBJ1-3; D is possibly TRBD1 (5 bases). Trimming took off 4 bases at V and 5 bases at J, with 15 bases between the two ends. The CDR3 is 15 amino acids. The V gene's germline CDR1 is MNHEY and CDR2 SVGAGI. CDR3 protein: CASSSLTGRRNTIYF. The DNA of the CDR3 is TGTGCCAGCAGTTCACTTACAGGAAGAAGAAACACCATATATTTT.

The V gene is TRBV2, the J gene TRBJ1-6; TRBD1 agrees at 12 bases. The CDR3 is 20 residues long. The trim removed 6 bases at V and 1 base at J, leaving 13 bases unmatched. Germline V gene sequence: CDR1 SNHLY, CDR2 FYNNEI. CDR3 sequence (DNA): TGTGCCAGCAGCGTATCCGGGACAGGGGGCCTCTATTCCTATAATTCACCCCTCCACTTT. Translated: CASSVSGTGGLYSYNSPLHF.

The rearrangement joins TRBV7-3 to TRBJ1-1, with 7 bases aligning to TRBD1. Germline V gene lookup returns CDR1 SGHTA and CDR2 FQGTGA. The ends lost 5 bases at V and 3 bases at J; junction bases unmatched: 9. The length of the CDR3 is 15 residues. The CDR3 DNA reads as TGTGCCAGCAGCGGGCGGGACAGTTGGGACACTGAAGCTTTCTTT. It translates to CASSGRDSWDTEAFF.

This clone was picked up a small number of times. CDR3 nucleotides: TGTGCCAGCAGAATGAGATCTGGACTAGCGGGGGCCGGAAATGAGCAGTTCTTC. Its protein product is CASRMRSGLAGAGNEQFF. The V call is TRBV7-2, the J call TRBJ2-1, with 13 bases identical to TRBD2. Losses at the gene ends were 6 bases for V and 7 bases for J; bases not matched to a gene: 15. The germline V gene encodes CDR1 SGHTA and CDR2 FQGNSA. This CDR3 spans 18 amino acids.

The V and J genes are TRBV7-2 and TRBJ1-5, with TRBD1 matching over 7 bases. Germline lookup yields CDR1 SGHTA and CDR2 FQGNSA. This CDR3 has 15 residues. With 5 bases clipped from V and 4 bases from J, the junction kept 8 bases outside the gene matches. CDR3 bases: TGTGCCAGCAGCAATGAACCGGGACAGAATCAGCCCCAGCATTTT. Protein: CASSNEPGQNQPQHF.

This clone turned up a few times. This chain joins TRBV7-8 and TRBJ2-7; 10 nucleotides line up with TRBD1. J gave up 8 bases and V 5 bases, and 15 bases lay outside the gene matches. The CDR3 has 16 residues. The germline V gene has CDR1 SGHVS and CDR2 FQNEAQ. CDR3 coding DNA: TGTGCCAGCAGCCTAGAGTATGGGACAGGGGTCGTCCAGCAGTACTTC. It yields the protein CASSLEYGTGVVQQYF.

This sequence joins TRBV5-6 and TRBJ1-2; no definite D call. V dropped 0 bases and J dropped 3 bases, with 12 bases sitting between them. The CDR3 is 15 amino acids. The germline CDR1 and CDR2 sequences are SGHDT and YYEEEE. For the CDR3, the DNA is TGTGCCAGCAGCTTGGGGCGGCCGACGTACTATGGCTACACCTTC. This translates into CASSLGRPTYYGYTF. Complete variable domain (other parts from reference TRBV5-6 and TRBJ1-2): DAGVTQSPTHLIKTRGQQVTLRCSPKSGHDTVSWYQQALGQGPQFIFQYYEEEERQRGNFPDRFSGHQFPNYSSELNVNALLLGDSALYLCASSLGRPTYYGYTFGSGTRLTVV.

This chain joins TRBV5-1 and TRBJ2-1, with 7 bases matching TRBD1. J gave up 6 bases and V 1 base, and 7 bases lay outside the gene matches. The CDR3 contains 15 residues. Germline loops: CDR1 SGHRS, CDR2 YFSETQ. As DNA, the CDR3 is TGCGCCAGCAGCTTGTATACAGGGGTAGGCAATGAGCAGTTCTTC. Translation: CASSLYTGVGNEQFF.

V and J are TRBV5-8 and TRBJ1-2; TRBD1 agrees at 7 bases. J was trimmed by 2 bases and V by 1 base; bases with no gene match: 5. Germline values: CDR1 SGHTS, CDR2 YDEGEE. The CDR3 consists of 15 residues. The CDR3 here is CASSLRQGENYGYTF. CDR3 in DNA: TGTGCCAGCAGCTTGCGTCAGGGGGAAAACTATGGCTACACCTTC.

This sequence joins TRBV4-1 and TRBJ2-3; TRBD2 matches at 7 bases. Germline V gene sequence: CDR1 MGHRA, CDR2 YSYEKL. V was pared by 3 bases and J by 4 bases, with 1 base of the junction left unmatched. This CDR3 comprises 13 residues. CDR3 in amino acids: CASSQTSPDTQYF. The DNA for the CDR3 is TGCGCCAGCAGCCAGACTAGCCCAGATACGCAGTATTTT.

This clone has only a few counts. This sequence joins TRBV5-1 and TRBJ2-3; 7 bases align to TRBD2. Germline trimming cut 0 bases from V and 5 bases from J; bases unmatched to any gene: 6. There are 15 residues in the CDR3. Germline V gene sequence: CDR1 SGHRS, CDR2 YFSETQ. CDR3 sequence reads: CASSLALADRDTQYF. CDR3 nucleotides: TGCGCCAGCAGCTTGGCGCTAGCGGATAGAGATACGCAGTATTTT.

The DNA for the CDR3 is TGTGCCAGCAGCCAAAGTCGGGGTGGAGGTTACACTGAAGCTTTCTTT. It is translated as CASSQSRGGGYTEAFF. The V gene is TRBV4-2, the J gene TRBJ1-1; D unresolved. Trimming left V 2 bases short and J 3 bases short, with 16 bases between. Germline values: CDR1 LGHNA, CDR2 YNFKEQ. The CDR3 has 16 amino acids.

The rearrangement joins TRBV25-1 to TRBJ2-5; TRBD2 matches at 10 bases. CDR3 length: 15 amino acids. Germline V gene sequence: CDR1 MGHDK, CDR2 SYGVNS. Trimming cost V 6 bases and J 2 bases; bases outside gene matches: 6. In nucleotides, the CDR3 is TGTGCCAGCAGGGGGGGACTAGCGCGGCAAGAGACCCAGTACTTC. Encoded protein: CASRGGLARQETQYF.

The V gene is TRBV27, the J gene TRBJ2-7, with 8 bases matching TRBD1. The CDR3 runs to 14 residues. From germline, CDR1 is MNHEY and CDR2 SMNVEV (reference sequence). J was trimmed by 6 bases and V by 2 bases; bases with no gene match: 6. Here the CDR3 reads CASSLTGGKGEQYF. The CDR3 DNA is TGTGCCAGCAGTTTAACAGGGGGGAAAGGCGAGCAGTACTTC.

V gene TRBV7-9 combines with J gene TRBJ2-1; the match to TRBD1 covers 8 bases. Trimming cost V 3 bases and J 4 bases; bases outside gene matches: 5. Per germline, CDR1 SEHNR and CDR2 FQNEAQ (reference sequence). The CDR3 spans 15 residues. The chain's CDR3 is CASSFRDRIYNEQFF. The CDR3 DNA follows: TGTGCCAGCAGCTTCCGGGACAGGATATACAATGAGCAGTTCTTC.

V is TRBV10-3 and J is TRBJ1-4, with D uncertain. V was trimmed by 4 bases and J by 7 bases, leaving 19 bases between them. Germline CDR1 is ENHRY and CDR2 is SYGVKD. The CDR3 is 16 amino acids. The CDR3 region is CAISVVPLTHREKLFF. Written as DNA, the CDR3 is TGTGCCATCAGTGTGGTCCCACTAACTCATCGTGAAAAACTGTTTTTT.